A selection of T cell receptor beta chains follows, all from one sample in a study of CD8 T cells in ankylosing spondylitis. MiXCR, applied by TCRdb to the 5' RACE reads, yields one record per CDR3 protein. The sample comprises some 400,000 distinct CDR3 sequences, about a fifth of which are singletons, and 15% to 20% rests with the top ten. The sample consisted of blood, either unsorted or a sorted T cell fraction (not recorded which). The origin of the receptors is a male donor with ankylosing spondylitis. Both conserved end residues are part of each CDR3. The order of the fields is D gene, J gene, clone size, V gene, CDR3 protein, CDR3 DNA. D genes are given only for firm matches. A row's size may be missing; if present it is once, few, many or a size class.

d_gene: TRBD2
j_gene: TRBJ2-3
abundance: few
v_gene: TRBV29-1
CDR3aa: CSVEERGGRTDTQYF
CDR3nt: TGCAGCGTTGAAGAACGCGGGGGGCGCACAGATACGCAGTATTTT

d_gene: TRBD2
j_gene: TRBJ2-7
abundance: many
v_gene: TRBV12-3/TRBV12-4
CDR3aa: CATSAGGPSVEQYF
CDR3nt: TGTGCCACCTCGGCGGGAGGGCCCTCGGTAGAGCAGTACTTC

d_gene: TRBD1
j_gene: TRBJ1-6
abundance: -
v_gene: TRBV7-6
CDR3aa: CASSASGGRSPLHF
CDR3nt: TGTGCCAGCAGCGCATCAGGGGGCCGGTCACCCCTCCACTTT

d_gene: -
j_gene: TRBJ2-6
abundance: many
v_gene: TRBV7-2
CDR3aa: CASSLPGANVLTF
CDR3nt: TGTGCCAGCAGTTTACCTGGGGCCAACGTCCTGACTTTC

d_gene: -
j_gene: TRBJ2-3
abundance: -
v_gene: TRBV2
CDR3aa: CASSELTPRTDTQYF
CDR3nt: TGTGCCAGCAGTGAACTAACCCCCCGCACAGATACGCAGTATTTT

d_gene: -
j_gene: TRBJ2-3
abundance: few
v_gene: TRBV29-1
CDR3aa: CRATGRTTDTQYF
CDR3nt: TGCAGGGCCACGGGACGGACCACAGATACGCAGTATTTT

d_gene: -
j_gene: TRBJ2-7
abundance: few
v_gene: TRBV20-1
CDR3aa: CSAEHGYEQYF
CDR3nt: TGCAGTGCGGAACACGGGTACGAGCAGTACTTC

d_gene: TRBD2
j_gene: TRBJ2-7
abundance: -
v_gene: TRBV11-3
CDR3aa: CASSLVGLARSEQYF
CDR3nt: TGTGCCAGCAGCTTAGTGGGACTAGCGAGGAGCGAGCAGTACTTC

d_gene: TRBD1
j_gene: TRBJ2-7
abundance: few
v_gene: TRBV7-2
CDR3aa: CASSLGGQTSYEQYF
CDR3nt: TGTGCCAGCAGCTTAGGGGGACAGACATCCTACGAGCAGTACTTC

d_gene: TRBD1
j_gene: TRBJ1-5
abundance: few
v_gene: TRBV7-8
CDR3aa: CASSLLDRENQPQHF
CDR3nt: TGTGCCAGCAGCTTACTGGACAGGGAAAATCAGCCCCAGCATTTT

d_gene: TRBD2
j_gene: TRBJ2-2
abundance: few
v_gene: TRBV20-1
CDR3aa: CSARWGGTPRGELFF
CDR3nt: TGCAGTGCTCGCTGGGGGGGGACGCCACGAGGGGAGCTGTTTTTT

d_gene: -
j_gene: TRBJ2-7
abundance: few
v_gene: TRBV14
CDR3aa: CASSQNYGYEQYF
CDR3nt: TGTGCCAGCAGCCAAAACTATGGATACGAGCAGTACTTC

d_gene: -
j_gene: TRBJ1-5
abundance: -
v_gene: TRBV12-3/TRBV12-4
CDR3aa: CASTRSGQNQPQHF
CDR3nt: TGTGCCAGCACCAGATCGGGCCAAAATCAGCCCCAGCATTTT

d_gene: -
j_gene: TRBJ2-2
abundance: -
v_gene: TRBV9
CDR3aa: CASSVRLVPGGELFF
CDR3nt: TGTGCCAGCAGCGTAAGGCTAGTACCCGGCGGGGAGCTGTTTTTT

d_gene: TRBD1
j_gene: TRBJ2-2
abundance: few
v_gene: TRBV5-1
CDR3aa: CASSPDRAGTGELFF
CDR3nt: TGCGCCAGCAGCCCGGACAGGGCGGGCACCGGGGAGCTGTTTTTT

d_gene: -
j_gene: TRBJ2-7
abundance: few
v_gene: TRBV12-3/TRBV12-4
CDR3aa: CASRGTPYEQYF
CDR3nt: TGTGCCAGCAGGGGGACTCCCTACGAGCAGTACTTC

d_gene: -
j_gene: TRBJ2-5
abundance: -
v_gene: TRBV6-5
CDR3aa: CASSYGGWRGTQYF
CDR3nt: TGTGCCAGCAGTTACGGTGGATGGAGGGGGACCCAGTACTTC

d_gene: -
j_gene: TRBJ2-1
abundance: -
v_gene: TRBV30
CDR3aa: CAWRYPLRGEAYNEQFF
CDR3nt: TGTGCCTGGAGATATCCCTTGAGGGGGGAGGCCTACAATGAGCAGTTCTTC

d_gene: -
j_gene: TRBJ2-1
abundance: -
v_gene: TRBV7-2
CDR3aa: CASSREAETYNEQFF
CDR3nt: TGTGCCAGCAGCCGAGAAGCTGAGACCTACAATGAGCAGTTCTTC

d_gene: -
j_gene: TRBJ1-3
abundance: -
v_gene: TRBV20-1
CDR3aa: CSASRFSGNTIYF
CDR3nt: TGCAGTGCTAGTAGATTCTCTGGAAACACCATATATTTT

d_gene: TRBD2
j_gene: TRBJ2-5
abundance: -
v_gene: TRBV20-1
CDR3aa: CSAGAGGGETQYF
CDR3nt: TGCAGTGCGGGAGCGGGAGGGGGGGAGACCCAGTACTTC

d_gene: TRBD2
j_gene: TRBJ2-3
abundance: few
v_gene: TRBV9
CDR3aa: CASSQLNSGGRDTQYF
CDR3nt: TGTGCCAGCAGCCAGCTCAACTCGGGAGGGAGAGATACGCAGTATTTT

d_gene: -
j_gene: TRBJ2-2
abundance: -
v_gene: TRBV18
CDR3aa: CASSPRFAGIDGELFF
CDR3nt: TGTGCCAGCTCACCTCGGTTCGCCGGGATTGACGGGGAGCTGTTTTTT

d_gene: -
j_gene: TRBJ1-5
abundance: many
v_gene: TRBV15
CDR3aa: CATSRFLGRGRDQPQHF
CDR3nt: TGTGCCACCAGCAGATTCCTGGGCCGGGGAAGGGATCAGCCCCAGCATTTT

d_gene: -
j_gene: TRBJ2-5
abundance: -
v_gene: TRBV20-1
CDR3aa: CSARDLGAGWQETQYF
CDR3nt: TGCAGTGCTAGAGATTTGGGGGCCGGTTGGCAAGAGACCCAGTACTTC

d_gene: TRBD2
j_gene: TRBJ2-7
abundance: few
v_gene: TRBV3-1
CDR3aa: CASSQDASGIYEQYF
CDR3nt: TGTGCCAGCAGCCAAGACGCTAGCGGCATCTACGAGCAGTACTTC

d_gene: TRBD2
j_gene: TRBJ2-1
abundance: few
v_gene: TRBV18
CDR3aa: CASSPPIAGYSEQFF
CDR3nt: TGTGCCAGCTCACCACCGATAGCGGGGTACAGTGAGCAGTTCTTC

d_gene: -
j_gene: TRBJ1-5
abundance: -
v_gene: TRBV24-1
CDR3aa: CATSSGSNQPQHF
CDR3nt: TGTGCCACCAGTTCAGGGAGCAATCAGCCCCAGCATTTT

d_gene: -
j_gene: TRBJ2-6
abundance: few
v_gene: TRBV12-3/TRBV12-4
CDR3aa: CASSLEGPGANVLTF
CDR3nt: TGTGCCAGCAGTTTAGAGGGGCCTGGGGCCAACGTCCTGACTTTC

d_gene: -
j_gene: TRBJ2-5
abundance: -
v_gene: TRBV11-2
CDR3aa: CASSLIKETQYF
CDR3nt: TGTGCCAGCAGCTTAATCAAGGAGACCCAGTACTTC

d_gene: -
j_gene: TRBJ2-3
abundance: few
v_gene: TRBV20-1
CDR3aa: CSAREEGRTDTQYF
CDR3nt: TGCAGTGCTAGAGAGGAGGGGCGGACAGATACGCAGTATTTT

d_gene: -
j_gene: TRBJ2-2
abundance: -
v_gene: TRBV10-3
CDR3aa: CATKEGPNTGELFF
CDR3nt: TGTGCCACTAAGGAGGGACCGAACACCGGGGAGCTGTTTTTT

d_gene: -
j_gene: TRBJ2-2
abundance: many
v_gene: TRBV12-3/TRBV12-4
CDR3aa: CASSYRTFNTGELFF
CDR3nt: TGTGCCAGCAGTTACCGGACCTTTAACACCGGGGAGCTGTTTTTT

d_gene: -
j_gene: TRBJ1-1
abundance: few
v_gene: TRBV7-8
CDR3aa: CASSTIARGEAFF
CDR3nt: TGTGCCAGCAGCACCATCGCCCGCGGTGAAGCTTTCTTT

d_gene: -
j_gene: TRBJ1-5
abundance: -
v_gene: TRBV5-6
CDR3aa: CASSLLAQPQHF
CDR3nt: TGTGCCAGCAGCTTGCTGGCGCAGCCCCAGCATTTT

d_gene: TRBD2
j_gene: TRBJ2-7
abundance: -
v_gene: TRBV4-3
CDR3aa: CASSQGLAGPIYEQYF
CDR3nt: TGCGCCAGCAGCCAAGGACTAGCGGGACCCATCTACGAGCAGTACTTC

d_gene: TRBD2
j_gene: TRBJ2-3
abundance: -
v_gene: TRBV5-1
CDR3aa: CASSLEVAGDADTQYF
CDR3nt: TGCGCCAGCAGCTTGGAAGTAGCGGGAGACGCAGATACGCAGTATTTT

d_gene: -
j_gene: TRBJ2-2
abundance: few
v_gene: TRBV10-3
CDR3aa: CAISEFRQANTGELFF
CDR3nt: TGTGCCATCAGTGAGTTCCGGCAAGCGAACACCGGGGAGCTGTTTTTT